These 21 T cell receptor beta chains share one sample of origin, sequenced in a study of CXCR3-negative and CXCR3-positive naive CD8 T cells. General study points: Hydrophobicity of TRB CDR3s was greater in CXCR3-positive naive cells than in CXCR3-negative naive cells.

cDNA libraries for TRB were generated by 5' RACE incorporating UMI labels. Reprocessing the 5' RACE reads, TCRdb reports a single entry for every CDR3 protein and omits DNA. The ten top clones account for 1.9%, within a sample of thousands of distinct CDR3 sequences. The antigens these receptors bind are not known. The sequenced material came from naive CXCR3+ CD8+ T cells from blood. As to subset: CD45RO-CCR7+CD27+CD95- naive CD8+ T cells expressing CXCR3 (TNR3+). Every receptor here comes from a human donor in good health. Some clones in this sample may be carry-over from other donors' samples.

The CDR3 here is CASSQRPHRDNNYEQYF. The rearrangement joins TRBV23-1 to TRBJ2-7; TCRdb returns TRBD1, unconfirmable since there is no DNA. TRBV23-1 is annotated as an ORF whose role is uncertain. CDR3 length: 17 amino acids.

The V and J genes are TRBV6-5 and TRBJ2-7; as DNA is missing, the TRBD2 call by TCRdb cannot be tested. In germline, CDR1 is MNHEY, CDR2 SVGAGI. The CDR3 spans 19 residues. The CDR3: CASSLTGTSGGPHFYEQYF.

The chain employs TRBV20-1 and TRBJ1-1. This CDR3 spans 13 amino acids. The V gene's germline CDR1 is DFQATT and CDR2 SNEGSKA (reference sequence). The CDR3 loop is CSARDREGVATFF.

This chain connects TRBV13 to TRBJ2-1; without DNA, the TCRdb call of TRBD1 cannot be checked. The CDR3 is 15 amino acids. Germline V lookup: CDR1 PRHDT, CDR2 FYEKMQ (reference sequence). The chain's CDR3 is CASSVDRGPGNEQFF.

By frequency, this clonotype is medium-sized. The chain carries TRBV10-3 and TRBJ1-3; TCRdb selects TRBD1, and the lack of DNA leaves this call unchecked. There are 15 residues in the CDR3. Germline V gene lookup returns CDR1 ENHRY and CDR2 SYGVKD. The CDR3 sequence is CAISAGHPSGNTIYF.

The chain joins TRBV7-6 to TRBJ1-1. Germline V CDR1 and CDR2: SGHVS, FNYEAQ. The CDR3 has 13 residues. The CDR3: CASSLSGNTEAFF.

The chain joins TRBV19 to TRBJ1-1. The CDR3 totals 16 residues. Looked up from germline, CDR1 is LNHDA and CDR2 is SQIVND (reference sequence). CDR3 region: CASSTTPPMRNTEAFF.

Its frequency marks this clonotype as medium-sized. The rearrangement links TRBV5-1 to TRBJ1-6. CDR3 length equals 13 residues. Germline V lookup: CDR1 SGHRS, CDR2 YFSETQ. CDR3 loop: CASSLGGAAPLHF.

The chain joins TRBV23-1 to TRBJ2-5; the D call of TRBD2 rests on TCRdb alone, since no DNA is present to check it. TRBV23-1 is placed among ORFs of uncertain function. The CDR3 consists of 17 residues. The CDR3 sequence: CASSPYTLGQRQETQYF.

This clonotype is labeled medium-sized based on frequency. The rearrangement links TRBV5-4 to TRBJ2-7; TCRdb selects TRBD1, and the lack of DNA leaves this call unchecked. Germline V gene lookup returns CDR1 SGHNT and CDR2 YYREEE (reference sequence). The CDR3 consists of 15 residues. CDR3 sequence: CASSLWDSGYYEQYF.

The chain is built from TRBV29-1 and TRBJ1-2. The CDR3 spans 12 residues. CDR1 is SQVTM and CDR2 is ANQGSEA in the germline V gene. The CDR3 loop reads CSVLLSYYGYTF.

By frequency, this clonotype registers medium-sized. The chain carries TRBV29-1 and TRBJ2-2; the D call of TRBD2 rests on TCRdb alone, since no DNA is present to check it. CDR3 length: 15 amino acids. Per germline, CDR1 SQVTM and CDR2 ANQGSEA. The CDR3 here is CSVEGGRAGTGELFF.

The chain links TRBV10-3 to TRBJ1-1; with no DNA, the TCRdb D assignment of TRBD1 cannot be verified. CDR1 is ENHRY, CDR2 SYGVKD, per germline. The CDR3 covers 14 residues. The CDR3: CAISESGGPTEAFF.

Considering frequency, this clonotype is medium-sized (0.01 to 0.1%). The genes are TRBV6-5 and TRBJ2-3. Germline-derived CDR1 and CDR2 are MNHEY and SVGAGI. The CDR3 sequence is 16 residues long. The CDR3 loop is CASSYGSVASTDTQYF.

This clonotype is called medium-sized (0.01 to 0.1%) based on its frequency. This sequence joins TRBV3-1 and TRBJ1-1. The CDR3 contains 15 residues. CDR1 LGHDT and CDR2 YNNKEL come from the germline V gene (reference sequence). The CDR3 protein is CASSQETYMNTEAFF.

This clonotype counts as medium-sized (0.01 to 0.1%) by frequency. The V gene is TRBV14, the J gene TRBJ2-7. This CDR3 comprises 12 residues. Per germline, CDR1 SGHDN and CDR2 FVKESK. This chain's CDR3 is CASSQDNYEQYF.

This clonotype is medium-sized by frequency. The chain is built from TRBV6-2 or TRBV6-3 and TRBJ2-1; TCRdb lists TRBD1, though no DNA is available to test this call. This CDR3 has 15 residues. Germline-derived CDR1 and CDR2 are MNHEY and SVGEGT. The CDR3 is CASSYEYRGHNEQFF.

The CDR3 here is CASSPRGIQTSTDTQYF. V is TRBV5-1 and J is TRBJ2-3; TCRdb names TRBD1, which stays unverified in the absence of DNA. CDR1 is SGHRS and CDR2 is YFSETQ in the germline V gene. The CDR3 is 17 residues long.

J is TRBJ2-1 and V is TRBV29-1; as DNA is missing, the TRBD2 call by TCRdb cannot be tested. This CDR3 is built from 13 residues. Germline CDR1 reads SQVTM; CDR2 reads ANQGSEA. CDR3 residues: CSVRPSGRYRQFF.

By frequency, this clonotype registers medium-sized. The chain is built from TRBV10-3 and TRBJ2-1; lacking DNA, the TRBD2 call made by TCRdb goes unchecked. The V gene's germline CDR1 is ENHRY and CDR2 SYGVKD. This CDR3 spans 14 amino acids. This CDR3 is CAISGTSGDNEQFF.

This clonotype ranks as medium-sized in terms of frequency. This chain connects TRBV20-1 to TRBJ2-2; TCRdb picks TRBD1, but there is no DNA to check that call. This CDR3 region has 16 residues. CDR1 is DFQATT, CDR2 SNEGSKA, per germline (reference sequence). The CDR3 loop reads CSARRGQPSNTGELFF.